What follows are 32 T cell receptor beta chains derived from one specimen sequenced in a study of T cell changes during pregnancy in multiple sclerosis. The protocol was immunoSEQ multiplex PCR, while the TCRdb copy is restricted to in-frame clones and leaves out a portion. The table shows about 56,000 clones, with roughly 89% occurring only once. The sequenced material came from peripheral blood from another person, used as feeder cells. The receptors derive from a human donor whose cells served as feeder cells for cultures in a pregnancy study.

The V gene is TRBV9, the J gene TRBJ2-2; no clear D. Trimming took 3 bases from V and 7 from J, leaving 22 bases between them. Germline V gene lookup returns CDR1 SGDLS and CDR2 YYNGEE. The length of the CDR3 is 17 residues. The CDR3 here is CASSGSVQSSSGGELFF. The CDR3 nucleotides read TGTGCCAGCAGCGGTTCGGTACAGAGTTCCTCAGGCGGGGAGCTGTTTTTT.

The rearrangement links TRBV11-1 to TRBJ2-2, with TRBD1 identical over 10 bases. V trimming: 2 bases; J trimming: 5 bases; junction bases outside the gene matches: 2. The length of the CDR3 is 15 residues. In germline, CDR1 is SGHAT, CDR2 FQDESV (reference sequence). CDR3 sequence: CASSLRDRGTGELFF. CDR3 coding DNA: TGTGCCAGCAGCTTAAGGGACAGGGGTACCGGGGAGCTGTTTTTT.

The chain couples TRBV29-1 to TRBJ1-4; unclear D gene. The CDR3 totals 13 residues. Trimming left V 4 bases short and J 0 bases short, with 6 bases between. Per germline, CDR1 SQVTM and CDR2 ANQGSEA. This CDR3 is CSVAITTNEKLFF. The CDR3 region has the DNA TGCAGCGTTGCAATAACAACTAATGAAAAACTGTTTTTT.

The sample holds a few counts of this clone. J is TRBJ1-2 and V is TRBV6-5; unclear D gene. CDR3 size: 13 residues. Germline-derived CDR1 and CDR2 are MNHEY and SVGAGI. Deletions cut 3 bases from V and 6 bases from J, with 11 bases between. The CDR3 is CASSYKSVDGYTF. Written as DNA, the CDR3 is TGTGCCAGCAGTTATAAGAGTGTTGATGGCTACACCTTC.

This clone appeared a single time. The rearrangement links TRBV15 to TRBJ2-7, with TRBD1 matching 7 bases. V shed 5 bases, J shed 1 base, and the junction held 2 bases outside the gene matches. Germline loops: CDR1 LNHNV, CDR2 YYDKDF (reference sequence). This CDR3 region has 13 residues. CDR3 nucleotides: TGTGCCACCAGCCAGGGGGTTTCCTACGAGCAGTACTTC. It translates to CATSQGVSYEQYF.

This clone was seen just once. V gene TRBV27 combines with J gene TRBJ1-1; 9 nucleotides match TRBD1. Germline assignment: CDR1 MNHEY and CDR2 SMNVEV (reference sequence). This CDR3 is built from 15 residues. The ends lost 5 bases at V and 5 bases at J; junction bases unmatched: 9. CDR3: CASSPGTGRGTEAFF. CDR3 coding DNA: TGTGCCAGCAGTCCGGGGACAGGGAGGGGAACTGAAGCTTTCTTT.

The chain couples TRBV6-5 to TRBJ1-1; the D is unclear. V was pared by 5 bases and J by 4 bases, with 17 bases between. The CDR3 totals 15 residues. Germline CDR1 reads MNHEY; CDR2 reads SVGAGI. The CDR3 here is CASSPIRTGPTEAFF. Written as DNA, the CDR3 is TGTGCCAGCAGTCCTATACGCACGGGCCCCACTGAAGCTTTCTTT.

The gene calls are TRBV5-1 and TRBJ2-7; TRBD2 matches 13 bases. The V and J ends lost 4 bases and 3 bases, in that order; junction bases with no gene match: 7. Germline V CDR1 and CDR2: SGHRS, YFSETQ. CDR3 length equals 16 residues. CDR3 protein: CASSTGTSGAIYEQYF. The CDR3 DNA follows: TGCGCCAGCAGCACCGGGACTAGCGGGGCGATCTACGAGCAGTACTTC.

The chain recombines TRBV9 with TRBJ2-2; D remains ambiguous. CDR3 length: 12 residues. Germline loops: CDR1 SGDLS, CDR2 YYNGEE. V lost 0 bases and J 5 bases, leaving 2 bases between the germline ends. The CDR3 spells CASSVDTGELFF. As DNA, the CDR3 is TGTGCCAGCAGCGTAGATACCGGGGAGCTGTTTTTT.

J is TRBJ2-7 and V is TRBV28, with TRBD2 as a possible D gene (5 bases). The CDR3 length is 14 residues. Per germline, CDR1 MDHEN and CDR2 SYDVKM. Trimming shortened V by 8 bases and J by 1 base, and 15 bases separated the two germline ends. CDR3 in amino acids: CASRQRAGSYEQYF. The CDR3 region has the DNA TGTGCCAGCCGCCAGAGGGCCGGGTCCTACGAGCAGTACTTC.

The V gene is TRBV28, the J gene TRBJ1-3; no reliable D call. Germline CDR1 MDHEN, CDR2 SYDVKM. Trimming took 7 bases from V and 0 from J, leaving 13 bases between them. The length of the CDR3 is 15 residues. The CDR3 here is CASTPASRSGNTIYF. DNA of the CDR3: TGTGCCAGCACCCCCGCATCTCGCTCTGGAAACACCATATATTTT.

The V call is TRBV11-2, the J call TRBJ1-2; D is ambiguous. This CDR3 has 12 residues. The V gene lost 5 bases and the J gene lost 5 bases, with 9 bases spanning the gap. Germline V gives CDR1 SGHAT, CDR2 FQNNGV. CDR3 in amino acids: CASSRPGYGYTF. CDR3 coding DNA: TGTGCCAGCAGCCGCCCGGGGTATGGCTACACCTTC. The variable domain in full, completed from reference TRBV11-2 and TRBJ1-2, reads EAGVAQSPRYKIIEKRQSVAFWCNPISGHATLYWYQQILGQGPKLLIQFQNNGVVDDSQLPKDRFSAERLKGVDSTLKIQPAKLEDSAVYLCASSRPGYGYTFGSGTRLTVV.

The V gene is TRBV5-1, the J gene TRBJ1-4; possibly TRBD1 for D (5 bases). The germline V gene encodes CDR1 SGHRS and CDR2 YFSETQ. The CDR3 covers 14 residues. With 0 bases removed from V and 3 bases from J, the gap between germline ends came to 6 bases. The CDR3 coding sequence is TGCGCCAGCAGCTTGGAAGGGGCTAATGAAAAACTGTTTTTT. Translation gives CASSLEGANEKLFF.

V usage is TRBV29-1 and J usage is TRBJ2-7, with 8 positions matching TRBD2. Germline CDR1 is SQVTM and CDR2 is ANQGSEA. Trimming removed 1 base from V and 4 bases from J; junction bases left unmatched: 15. This CDR3 comprises 17 residues. The CDR3 bases are TGCAGCGTTGAAGCCCCTCTTGGAGCGGGAGTAAAGTACGAGCAGTACTTC. This encodes CSVEAPLGAGVKYEQYF.

The chain uses TRBV12-5 and TRBJ2-1; D perhaps matches TRBD1 (6 bases). V was clipped by 2 bases and J by 7 bases, with 18 bases between them. CDR3 length equals 16 residues. The germline V gene has CDR1 LGHNT and CDR2 FRNRAP. The CDR3 DNA sequence: TGTGCTAGTGGTTTGACCTATACAGGGTCTAGGAATGAGCAGTTCTTC. This sequence encodes CASGLTYTGSRNEQFF.

V and J are TRBV5-6 and TRBJ2-7, with D perhaps being TRBD1 or TRBD2 (6 bases each). The CDR3 length is 16 residues. V was shortened by 4 bases and J by 0 bases, with 17 bases between the two germline ends. Germline lookup yields CDR1 SGHDT and CDR2 YYEEEE. Here the CDR3 DNA reads TGTGCCAGCAGCATTTGGGGGGCGGGAACCTCCTACGAGCAGTACTTC. Its translation is CASSIWGAGTSYEQYF.

J is TRBJ2-7 and V is TRBV10-3; tentative D call: TRBD1 (5 bases). The V gene's germline CDR1 is ENHRY and CDR2 SYGVKD. Trimming pared 6 bases from V and 2 bases from J, leaving 17 bases between. The CDR3 totals 15 residues. The CDR3 DNA reads as TGTGCCATCAGGGTCAGGGCGCCCCAAACCTACGAGCAGTACTTC. Encoded protein: CAIRVRAPQTYEQYF.

The rearrangement uses TRBV9 and TRBJ2-3, with D perhaps matching TRBD2 (5 bases). The CDR3 totals 17 residues. The V end was cut by 0 bases, the J end by 1 base, with 15 bases between. CDR1 SGDLS and CDR2 YYNGEE come from the germline V gene. This CDR3 is CASSVDSLAVGTDTQYF. The CDR3 DNA reads as TGTGCCAGCAGCGTAGATTCTCTAGCTGTCGGCACAGATACGCAGTATTTT.

As DNA, the CDR3 is TGCGCCAGCAGCTCCGGGACTAGCGGGAGCTACGAGCAGTACTTC. Protein sequence: CASSSGTSGSYEQYF. The V gene is TRBV5-1, the J gene TRBJ2-7, with 14 bases matching TRBD2. Germline CDR1 is SGHRS and CDR2 is YFSETQ. J lost 3 bases, V lost 3 bases, and 2 bases had no gene match. The length of the CDR3 is 15 residues. Together with reference TRBV5-1 and TRBJ2-7, the CDR3 gives the full variable domain: KAGVTQTPRYLIKTRGQQVTLSCSPISGHRSVSWYQQTPGQGLQFLFEYFSETQRNKGNFPGRFSGRQFSNSRSEMNVSTLELGDSALYLCASSSGTSGSYEQYFGPGTRLTVT.

V gene TRBV28 combines with J gene TRBJ1-6; a weak D match, TRBD1 (5 bases). This CDR3 region has 13 residues. With 4 bases removed from V and 6 bases from J, the gap between germline ends came to 7 bases. Looked up from germline, CDR1 is MDHEN and CDR2 is SYDVKM. The CDR3 DNA reads TGTGCCAGCAGTTCAGGGCGTAATTCACCCCTCCACTTT. It codes for CASSSGRNSPLHF.

This clone was seen a handful of times. The chain couples TRBV20-1 to TRBJ1-2; D uncertain. Trimming removed 6 bases from V and 2 bases from J, with 7 bases in between. This CDR3 region has 11 residues. CDR1 DFQATT and CDR2 SNEGSKA come from the germline V gene (reference sequence). For the CDR3, the DNA is TGCAGTGCGTCGGCGAACTATGGCTACACCTTC. It encodes CSASANYGYTF.

This clone was found a few times. V gene TRBV9 combines with J gene TRBJ2-1; D may match TRBD1 or TRBD2 (6 bases each). CDR3 length equals 15 residues. Trimming stripped 3 bases from V and 5 bases from J, with 15 bases between. Germline V lookup: CDR1 SGDLS, CDR2 YYNGEE. This CDR3 is CASSAGGNSNNEQFF. CDR3 DNA sequence: TGTGCCAGCAGCGCCGGGGGCAACAGTAACAATGAGCAGTTCTTC. Based on the CDR3 plus reference TRBV9 and TRBJ2-1, the full variable domain is DSGVTQTPKHLITATGQRVTLRCSPRSGDLSVYWYQQSLDQGLQFLIQYYNGEERAKGNILERFSAQQFPDLHSELNLSSLELGDSALYFCASSAGGNSNNEQFFGPGTRLTVL.

V and J are TRBV29-1 and TRBJ1-1, with 8 bases aligning to TRBD1. The CDR3 loop spans 11 amino acids. The V gene's germline CDR1 is SQVTM and CDR2 ANQGSEA. Germline trimming cut 5 bases from V and 7 bases from J; bases unmatched to any gene: 3. The CDR3 nucleotides read TGCAGCGTTCAGGGACAGGATGAAGCTTTCTTT. This encodes CSVQGQDEAFF. The entire variable domain, with the rest obtained from reference TRBV29-1 and TRBJ1-1, is as follows: SAVISQKPSRDICQRGTSLTIQCQVDSQVTMMFWYRQQPGQSLTLIATANQGSEATYESGFVIDKFPISRPNLTFSTLTVSNMSPEDSSIYLCSVQGQDEAFFGQGTRLTVV.

This clone has a single count. The V call is TRBV29-1, the J call TRBJ1-2; the D is unclear. This CDR3 is built from 10 residues. Germline-derived CDR1 and CDR2 are SQVTM and ANQGSEA. CDR3 DNA: TGCACGGGGAGTGGGATAGGCTACACCTTC. It is translated as CTGSGIGYTF. The full variable domain, with the rest looked up from reference TRBV29-1 and TRBJ1-2, is SAVISQKPSRDICQRGTSLTIQCQVDSQVTMMFWYRQQPGQSLTLIATANQGSEATYESGFVIDKFPISRPNLTFSTLTVSNMSPEDSSIYLCTGSGIGYTFGSGTRLTVV.

This clone was seen a handful of times. The chain is built from TRBV14 and TRBJ2-7, with 9 bases matching TRBD1. The V gene's germline CDR1 is SGHDN and CDR2 FVKESK. The V segment lost 4 bases and the J segment 1 base; nucleotides outside the gene matches: 8. The CDR3 is made up of 16 amino acids. As DNA, the CDR3 is TGTGCCAGCAGCCTTTCCGCCGGGACAGGGTCCTACGAGCAGTACTTC. Its translation: CASSLSAGTGSYEQYF.

The chain couples TRBV19 to TRBJ2-7, with D possibly matching TRBD1 (5 bases). The germline gives CDR1 LNHDA, CDR2 SQIVND (reference sequence). The CDR3 is 12 residues long. Trimming took 5 bases from V and 6 from J, leaving 11 bases between them. CDR3 region: CASSVGHSEQYF. The CDR3 DNA sequence: TGTGCCAGTAGTGTAGGACACTCCGAGCAGTACTTC.

J is TRBJ2-1 and V is TRBV6-4, with TRBD2 identical over 11 bases. Looked up from germline, CDR1 is MRHNA and CDR2 is SNTAGT. V dropped 4 bases and J dropped 4; count of bases not matched to a gene: 3. This CDR3 is built from 15 residues. The CDR3 is CASSATSGGYNEQFF. The DNA for the CDR3 is TGTGCCAGCAGTGCAACTAGCGGGGGTTACAATGAGCAGTTCTTC.

The chain links TRBV18 to TRBJ2-1; 7 bases are shared with TRBD1. The CDR3 totals 16 residues. The germline V gene has CDR1 KGHSH and CDR2 LQKENI. After removal of 5 bases from V and 0 bases from J, the junction contained 7 bases not matched to a gene. The CDR3 bases are TGTGCCAGCTCAGAGTACAGGGGAAGCTCCTACAATGAGCAGTTCTTC. It encodes CASSEYRGSSYNEQFF.

The chain links TRBV7-6 to TRBJ2-7; 11 bases align to TRBD2. CDR1 and CDR2 from the germline V gene are SGHVS and FNYEAQ. The CDR3 has 16 residues. With 5 bases clipped from V and 2 bases from J, the junction kept 8 bases outside the gene matches. In DNA, the CDR3 is TGTGCCAGCAGCCCGGGGACTAGCGGTATGGCCTACGAGCAGTACTTC. This gives the protein CASSPGTSGMAYEQYF.

This chain's CDR3 is CASSGFTDPSQYF. CDR3 in DNA: TGTGCCAGCAGTGGTTTTACGGACCCGAGCCAGTACTTC. The chain is built from TRBV2 and TRBJ2-5; no reliable D call. V lost 4 bases and J lost 10, with 16 bases in between. This CDR3 region has 13 residues. Germline V CDR1 and CDR2: SNHLY, FYNNEI.

This clone was observed once. The CDR3 DNA reads TGCGCCAGCAGCTTGGAGGGTCGACCTAGCACAGATACGCAGTATTTT. Translated: CASSLEGRPSTDTQYF. This chain joins TRBV5-1 and TRBJ2-3; D not certain. V was clipped by 0 bases and J by 0 bases, with 11 bases between them. Germline-derived CDR1 and CDR2 are SGHRS and YFSETQ. The CDR3 has 16 amino acids.

The rearrangement links TRBV4-3 to TRBJ1-1; D call uncertain. Germline CDR1 and CDR2: LGHNA and YSLEER. This CDR3 comprises 13 residues. Trimming stripped 1 base from V and 7 bases from J, with 10 bases between. This chain's CDR3 is CASSQVGPGEAFF. CDR3 nucleotide sequence: TGCGCCAGCAGCCAAGTAGGGCCTGGTGAAGCTTTCTTT.